The following is a TCR beta chain sequence with its context. In this sample, this clonotype turned up many times. Its antigen remains undetermined. The input lacks base qualities; no much larger clone sits a single base away. The data originate from a study of early T cells in non-severe SARS-CoV-2 infection (dated by TCRdb to about 2021). Background on the whole study: Because TCR sequencing relied on bulk RNA taken from unsorted whole blood, pairing of alpha and beta chains was not possible.

A case-control design nested within a healthcare worker cohort in London, UK, was used, with weekly nasopharyngeal swab PCR tests and blood sampling performed. Healthcare workers were recruited between 23 and 31 March 2020, during the week of the UK lockdown, and were followed weekly for up to roughly 15 weeks. The trim is 1 base for V and 0 bases for J, with a gap of 14 bases between the germline ends. From its cysteine to its phenylalanine, the CDR3 spans 17 amino acids. Solely the CDR3 DNA is kept, with 51 bases framed from the first base. From a lookup of the germline V gene, CDR1 and CDR2 are SGHAT and FQNNGV. Library generation was performed with 5' RACE. Sequencer: NextSeq 500. To correct for sequencing error and PCR bias, the TCR library protocol tagged individual cDNA molecules with unique molecular identifiers. Both TCR alpha and beta chains were sequenced, and tight co-correlation was observed between alpha and beta sequence abundances in each sample. The study's processing was this. Decombinator V4 was used to annotate TCR sequences for V gene, J gene and CDR3. TCRs were defined as expanded if a significant change between any two time points was detected under a Poisson model with p below 0.0001. TCR abundances were normalised to the total number of TCRs sequenced in each sample and reported as counts per million. MAIT TCRs were defined by TRAV1-2 paired with TRAJ12, TRAJ20 or TRAJ33, and iNKT TCRs by TRAV10 paired with TRAJ18. VDJdb, accessed 1 November 2021, was searched for CMV, EBV and SARS-CoV-2 annotated TCRs, excluding TCRs annotated for multiple antigens. Through fastp at Q25 and MiXCR, TCRdb rebuilt clones from the public reads, retaining in-frame beta chains. Duplicate CDR3 protein sequences are folded into a single record with the most common DNA and genes. The V and J calls come from TCRdb's annotation, not from the publication. The sample table contains tens of thousands of distinct CDR3 sequences; only one count was recorded for about 13% of them. The ten largest clones capture roughly 8.3% of the sample.

Broad study findings and their caveats: VDJdb matching was skewed toward anti-spike CD8 responses, so virus-specific expansions were likely underestimated and private and CD4 specificities were missed.

The sample consisted of whole blood. Recombination joined TRBV11-2 with TRBJ2-3, with no reliable assignment of the D segment. The clonotype originates from an adult who was a healthcare worker with PCR-confirmed SARS-CoV-2 infection or an uninfected control (not recorded which). The CDR3 region has the sequence CASSLGVLSSSTDTQYF. DNA sequence: TGTGCCAGCAGCTTAGGGGTTCTATCCTCTAGCACAGATACGCAGTATTTT.